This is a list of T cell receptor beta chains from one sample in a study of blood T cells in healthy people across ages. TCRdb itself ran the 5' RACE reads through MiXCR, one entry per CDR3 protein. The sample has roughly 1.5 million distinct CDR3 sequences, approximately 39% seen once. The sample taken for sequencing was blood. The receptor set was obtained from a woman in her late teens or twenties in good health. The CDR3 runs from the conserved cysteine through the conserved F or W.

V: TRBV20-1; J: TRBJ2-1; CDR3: CSALTRTSGAYNEQFF
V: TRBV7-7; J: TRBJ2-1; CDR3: CASSPLEAGGYNEQFF
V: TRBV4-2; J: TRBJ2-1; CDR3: CASSHPGVTSSYNEQFF
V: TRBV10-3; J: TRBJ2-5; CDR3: CAISEDTSGETQYF
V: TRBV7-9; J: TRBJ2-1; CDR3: CAGSFEPGQGSHNEQFF
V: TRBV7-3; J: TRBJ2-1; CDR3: CASSPKGGDDEQFF
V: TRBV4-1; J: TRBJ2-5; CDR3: CASSQVGLVRETQYF
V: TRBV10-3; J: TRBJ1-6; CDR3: CVISEAGPSNSPLHF
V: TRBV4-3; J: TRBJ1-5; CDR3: CASSQERGRPQHF
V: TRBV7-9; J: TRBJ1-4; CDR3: CASSLDRGDEKLFF
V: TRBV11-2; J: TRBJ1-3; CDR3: CASSLWDTIYF
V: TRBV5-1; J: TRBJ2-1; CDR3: CASSLVASGGHNEQFF
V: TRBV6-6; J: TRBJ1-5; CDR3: CASTQGARNQPQHF
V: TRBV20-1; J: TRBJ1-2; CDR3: CSAYDRDRNYGYTF
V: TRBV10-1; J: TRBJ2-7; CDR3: CASSESIGRSFGLQYF
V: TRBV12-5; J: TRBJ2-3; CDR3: CASGPDITSTDTQYF
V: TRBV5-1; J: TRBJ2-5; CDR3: CASSPMGGTPSYF
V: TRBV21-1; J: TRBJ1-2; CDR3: CASSKRGGDPLYGYTF
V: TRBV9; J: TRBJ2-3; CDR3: CASSVATRESREDTQYF
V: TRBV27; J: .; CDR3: CASSPSKTSWASHEQYF
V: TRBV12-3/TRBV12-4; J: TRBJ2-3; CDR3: CASSLRGPAPRQYF
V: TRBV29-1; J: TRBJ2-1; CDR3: CSVEEGTSGNDEQFF
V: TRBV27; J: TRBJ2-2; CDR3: CASRGWDRGNTGELFF
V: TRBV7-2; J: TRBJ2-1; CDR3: CASSLLLGTYNEQFF
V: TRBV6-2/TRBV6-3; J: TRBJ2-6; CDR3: CASSTDSGANVLTF
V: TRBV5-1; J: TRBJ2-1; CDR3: CASSLTLAGMVNEQFF
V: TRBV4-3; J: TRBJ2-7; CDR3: CASSQYRDRSYEQYF
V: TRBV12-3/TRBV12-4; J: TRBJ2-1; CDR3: CASSLRGTTYNEQFF
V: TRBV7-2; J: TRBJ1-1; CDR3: CASTVGGLNTEAFF
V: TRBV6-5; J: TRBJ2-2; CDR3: CASYGVSGELFF
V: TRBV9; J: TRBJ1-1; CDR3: CASSASGGGEAFF
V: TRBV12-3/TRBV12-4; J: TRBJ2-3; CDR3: CASSFHSSSTDTQYF
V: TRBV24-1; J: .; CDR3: CATSEAHRGKDIQYF